These 27 T cell receptor beta chains were sequenced from one sample in a study of blood T cell repertoires in COVID-19. Here immunoSEQ multiplex PCR was the method, and the copy in TCRdb shows in-frame clones only, minus some. The sample records hundreds of thousands of clones, around 92% being singletons. Sequenced sample: peripheral blood. The receptors come from a man between 35 and 55 years old with acute or convalescent COVID-19.

The chain carries TRBV21-1 and TRBJ1-6; TRBD1 is the table's D call and was not checked against the DNA. TRBV21-1 is a pseudogene segment. The CDR3 has 15 residues. This CDR3 reads CASSKGTGGNSPLHF. For the CDR3, the DNA is TGTGCCAGCAGCAAAGGGACAGGGGGAAATTCACCCCTCCACTTT.

The rearrangement joins TRBV28 to TRBJ1-5; 8 bases are shared with TRBD1. CDR1 is MDHEN, CDR2 SYDVKM, per germline. CDR3 length: 15 residues. The trim removed 2 bases at V and 5 bases at J, leaving 5 bases unmatched. The CDR3 nucleotides read TGTGCCAGCAGTTTAGCGGGACAGGAGTATCAGCCCCAGCATTTT. Protein product: CASSLAGQEYQPQHF.

This chain links TRBV7-3 with TRBJ2-5; 9 bases match TRBD1. Germline V gene data show CDR1 as SGHTA and CDR2 as FQGTGA. The CDR3 is made up of 14 amino acids. V dropped 5 bases and J dropped 2; count of bases not matched to a gene: 3. The CDR3 spells CASSMTGGQETQYF. The CDR3 bases are TGTGCCAGCAGCATGACAGGGGGTCAAGAGACCCAGTACTTC.

About this clone itself: Additional DNA sequences in this sample encode the identical CDR3. The chain recombines TRBV5-1 with TRBJ1-6, with D perhaps TRBD1 (5 bases). Trimming took 0 bases from V and 10 from J, leaving 11 bases between them. Germline loops: CDR1 SGHRS, CDR2 YFSETQ. This CDR3 is built from 14 residues. In DNA form, the CDR3 reads TGCGCCAGCAGCTTGGCGGGTAGGGGCTCACCCCTCCACTTT. The encoded protein is CASSLAGRGSPLHF.

This clone appeared once. The gene calls are TRBV4-1 and TRBJ2-2, with D possibly being TRBD1 (6 bases). There are 16 residues in the CDR3. Germline V gives CDR1 MGHRA, CDR2 YSYEKL. Trimming left V 2 bases short and J 5 bases short, with 15 bases between. The CDR3 coding sequence is TGCGCCAGCAGCCAAAGGATACAGGGTGGGACCGGGGAGCTGTTTTTT. Translated, it gives CASSQRIQGGTGELFF.

The chain is built from TRBV28 and TRBJ1-6; TRBD1 might be the D (6 bases). CDR3 length equals 15 residues. The germline gives CDR1 MDHEN, CDR2 SYDVKM. With 8 bases removed from V and 6 bases from J, the gap between germline ends came to 17 bases. As DNA, the CDR3 is TGTGCCAGCGGAGGACAGCACCGGACTAATTCACCCCTCCACTTT. It codes for CASGGQHRTNSPLHF.

The chain couples TRBV5-1 to TRBJ1-5; a weak D match, TRBD1 (5 bases). Looked up from germline, CDR1 is SGHRS and CDR2 is YFSETQ. Trimming took 5 bases from V and 4 from J, leaving 10 bases between them. The CDR3 is made up of 13 amino acids. The CDR3 nucleotides read TGCGCCAGCAGACAAGACAGAAATCAGCCCCAGCATTTT. Protein: CASRQDRNQPQHF.

This clone was recorded only once. The rearrangement uses TRBV7-8 and TRBJ1-1; D is ambiguous. V was trimmed by 4 bases and J by 4 bases, leaving 13 bases between them. CDR1 is SGHVS and CDR2 is FQNEAQ in the germline V gene. The CDR3 runs to 14 residues. This CDR3 is CASSWPPGSTEAFF. DNA of the CDR3: TGTGCCAGCAGCTGGCCCCCGGGTAGCACTGAAGCTTTCTTT.

The chain is built from TRBV27 and TRBJ2-7; the D gene is possibly TRBD1 (7 bases). Trimming stripped 2 bases from V and 2 bases from J, with 13 bases between. The CDR3 runs 15 residues. Germline lookup yields CDR1 MNHEY and CDR2 SMNVEV (reference sequence). Here the CDR3 DNA reads TGTGCCAGCAGTTTAAACCCAGGGGGGCCCTACGAGCAGTACTTC. Encoded protein: CASSLNPGGPYEQYF.

The V call is TRBV7-9, the J call TRBJ2-2, with 8 positions matching TRBD1. This CDR3 comprises 16 residues. Germline V gene sequence: CDR1 SEHNR, CDR2 FQNEAQ (reference sequence). J was trimmed by 4 bases and V by 4 bases; bases with no gene match: 8. Here the CDR3 DNA reads TGTGCCAGCAGCTCCGGCCGGGACAGGCGCACCGGGGAGCTGTTTTTT. This codes for CASSSGRDRRTGELFF.

V and J are TRBV28 and TRBJ2-4; TRBD1 matches at 8 bases. Germline V gives CDR1 MDHEN, CDR2 SYDVKM. This CDR3 region has 15 residues. Unmatched junction bases numbered 6, after V lost 5 bases and J lost 3 bases. The CDR3 reads CASSTRGLVKNIQYF. Written as DNA, the CDR3 is TGTGCCAGCAGTACCAGGGGGCTGGTCAAAAACATTCAGTACTTC.

J is TRBJ2-1 and V is TRBV11-3; 9 bases align to TRBD2. Trimming took 2 bases from V and 8 from J; bases not matched to a gene: 13. In germline, CDR1 is SGHNT, CDR2 YENEEA. This CDR3 region has 17 residues. The CDR3 sequence: CASSLRSAGGLVDEQFF. CDR3 bases: TGTGCCAGCAGCTTAAGGTCGGCGGGAGGGCTTGTAGATGAGCAGTTCTTC. The full variable domain, in which reference TRBV11-3 and TRBJ2-1 provide the parts outside the CDR3, is EAGVVQSPRYKIIEKKQPVAFWCNPISGHNTLYWYLQNLGQGPELLIRYENEEAVDDSQLPKDRFSAERLKGVDSTLKIQPAELGDSAVYLCASSLRSAGGLVDEQFFGPGTRLTVL.

About this clone itself: Other DNA sequences in the same sample also yield this CDR3. This chain uses TRBV20-1 with TRBJ1-2; D not certain. Germline V gene lookup returns CDR1 DFQATT and CDR2 SNEGSKA (reference sequence). The CDR3 has 11 residues. V lost 4 bases and J 0 bases, leaving 3 bases between the germline ends. This chain's CDR3 is CSATANYGYTF. CDR3 coding DNA: TGCAGTGCTACTGCTAACTATGGCTACACCTTC.

This CDR3 is CASSPLRAFNYGYTF. In DNA form, the CDR3 reads TGTGCCAGCAGCCCCCTCAGGGCCTTTAACTATGGCTACACCTTC. The chain is built from TRBV14 and TRBJ1-2, with D tentatively TRBD1 (5 bases). With 4 bases removed from V and 1 base from J, the gap between germline ends came to 13 bases. CDR1 is SGHDN and CDR2 is FVKESK in the germline V gene. The CDR3 covers 15 residues.

The chain uses TRBV28 and TRBJ2-2; 7 bases line up with TRBD1. Germline CDR1 MDHEN, CDR2 SYDVKM. The CDR3 consists of 15 residues. The trim removed 4 bases at V and 4 bases at J, leaving 6 bases unmatched. CDR3 sequence reads: CASSSPTGFTGELFF. The CDR3 DNA reads TGTGCCAGCAGTTCACCGACAGGGTTCACCGGGGAGCTGTTTTTT. Variable domain in full (rest from reference TRBV28 and TRBJ2-2): DVKVTQSSRYLVKRTGEKVFLECVQDMDHENMFWYRQDPGLGLRLIYFSYDVKMKEKGDIPEGYSVSREKKERFSLILESASTNQTSMYLCASSSPTGFTGELFFGEGSRLTVL.

The V call is TRBV4-1, the J call TRBJ2-7; D perhaps matches TRBD1 (6 bases). This CDR3 contains 16 residues. CDR1 and CDR2 from the germline V gene are MGHRA and YSYEKL. V was clipped by 0 bases and J by 2 bases, with 14 bases between them. The CDR3: CASSQEDWTAAYEQYF. As DNA, the CDR3 is TGCGCCAGCAGCCAAGAGGACTGGACAGCAGCCTACGAGCAGTACTTC.

This chain uses TRBV7-2 with TRBJ1-2; TRBD1 is a possible D gene (5 bases). The CDR3 runs 15 residues. Per germline, CDR1 SGHTA and CDR2 FQGNSA. Trimming cost V 5 bases and J 3 bases, with 16 bases left between them. The CDR3 coding sequence is TGTGCCAGCAGCCCATCCGGACGGGGGGACTATGGCTACACCTTC. Protein sequence: CASSPSGRGDYGYTF.

The chain employs TRBV2 and TRBJ2-1; 9 nucleotides agree with TRBD2. V gave up 4 bases and J gave up 6 bases; unmatched junction bases: 7. Germline lookup yields CDR1 SNHLY and CDR2 FYNNEI. This CDR3 region has 15 residues. CDR3 coding DNA: TGTGCCAGCAGTGGTCAGCTAGCGGGACTCAATGAGCAGTTCTTC. Translation gives CASSGQLAGLNEQFF.

This chain's CDR3 is CASSLQDSPLHF. The CDR3 DNA is TGTGCCAGCAGTTTGCAGGATTCACCCCTCCACTTT. V is TRBV2 and J is TRBJ1-6; D gene ambiguous. V dropped 5 bases and J dropped 8 bases, with 7 bases sitting between them. CDR1 is SNHLY, CDR2 FYNNEI, per germline. This CDR3 is 12 amino acids long.

This clone appeared once. The genes are TRBV19 and TRBJ2-5, with TRBD1 as a possible D gene (7 bases). The CDR3 spans 13 residues. Trimming left V 9 bases short and J 2 bases short, with 13 bases between. Per germline, CDR1 LNHDA and CDR2 SQIVND (reference sequence). CDR3 nucleotide sequence: TGTGCCAGCGCGGGACAGAAACAAGAGACCCAGTACTTC. Translated, it gives CASAGQKQETQYF.

The rearrangement joins TRBV6-1 to TRBJ2-7, with D possibly TRBD2 on 6 matching bases. CDR3 length equals 15 residues. The V end was cut by 2 bases, the J end by 3 bases, with 14 bases between. Germline CDR1 is MNHNS and CDR2 is SASEGT. CDR3 DNA: TGTGCCAGCAGTGAAAACGGGCGGGGATTCTACGAGCAGTACTTC. It codes for CASSENGRGFYEQYF.

The rearrangement joins TRBV6-5 to TRBJ1-1; D may be TRBD1 (6 bases). Per the germline V gene, CDR1 is MNHEY and CDR2 is SVGAGI. This CDR3 contains 14 residues. The ends were cut back, 5 bases at V and 3 bases at J, with 13 bases in the middle. The CDR3 loop reads CASSSQGRHTEAFF. DNA of the CDR3: TGTGCCAGCAGTAGCCAGGGGCGACACACTGAAGCTTTCTTT.

The J gene is TRBJ2-7, the V gene TRBV6-2 or TRBV6-3; 9 nucleotides match TRBD1. Germline-derived CDR1 and CDR2 are MNHEY and SVGEGT. The CDR3 is 14 amino acids. Trimming at V came to 4 bases and at J to 0 bases, leaving 1 base not matched to a gene. CDR3 nucleotide sequence: TGTGCCAGCAGTTGGGGACAGGGCTCCTACGAGCAGTACTTC. Encoded protein: CASSWGQGSYEQYF.

The J gene is TRBJ1-1, the V gene TRBV18, with D maybe TRBD1 (5 bases). The V gene's germline CDR1 is KGHSH and CDR2 LQKENI. V lost 4 bases and J 7 bases, leaving 13 bases between the germline ends. This CDR3 is built from 13 residues. CDR3 nucleotides: TGTGCCAGCTCACTCCAAGGGGATAGTGAAGCTTTCTTT. It translates to CASSLQGDSEAFF.

V and J are TRBV3-1 (or the pseudogene TRBV3-2) and TRBJ2-1; D gene ambiguous. This CDR3 contains 11 residues. CDR1 LGHDT and CDR2 YNNKEL come from the germline V gene (reference sequence). Trimming cost V 2 bases and J 8 bases, with 4 bases left between them. CDR3 in amino acids: CASSQRDEQFF. For the CDR3, the DNA is TGTGCCAGCAGCCAACGAGATGAGCAGTTCTTC.

The chain is built from TRBV5-4 and TRBJ1-1; 8 nucleotides align to TRBD1. The CDR3 covers 16 residues. The germline gives CDR1 SGHNT, CDR2 YYREEE (reference sequence). V was clipped by 1 base and J by 3 bases; unmatched bases: 8. CDR3 DNA: TGTGCCAGCAGCTTGCTAACAGGGGGACTGGACACTGAAGCTTTCTTT. This codes for CASSLLTGGLDTEAFF.

V gene TRBV3-1 (or the pseudogene TRBV3-2) combines with J gene TRBJ1-1; the D is unclear. The CDR3 loop spans 12 amino acids. Per the germline V gene, CDR1 is LGHDT and CDR2 is YNNKEL (reference sequence). Between the trimmed V and J ends, which lost 8 bases and 6 bases, there was a span of 13 bases. CDR3 region: CASSPRSAEAFF. CDR3 coding DNA: TGTGCCAGCTCCCCGAGGAGCGCTGAAGCTTTCTTT.